These 21 T cell receptor beta chains share one sample of origin, sequenced in a study of CD8 T cells in Susac syndrome. With random hexamers, reverse transcription was performed on roughly 0.5 to 1 ug of RNA. One entry per CDR3 protein, called by TCRdb with MiXCR from the immunoSEQ multiplex PCR reads. The repertoire consists of approximately 190,000 distinct CDR3 sequences, with about 94% occurring once and the leading ten covering 0.09% to 0.12%. The sequenced sample consisted of CD4+ T cells from PBMCs. The receptors shown here come from a human donor in good health.

This sequence joins TRBV12-3 or TRBV12-4 and TRBJ1-1, with TRBD1 as a possible D gene (6 bases). CDR3 size: 14 residues. Between the trimmed V and J ends, which lost 7 bases and 1 base, there was a span of 13 bases. CDR3 sequence: CASTVGAPNTEAFF. The CDR3 DNA sequence: TGTGCCAGCACGGTGGGGGCGCCGAACACTGAAGCTTTCTTT.

The J gene is TRBJ1-2, the V gene TRBV28, with D possibly TRBD1 on 5 matching bases. V lost 6 bases to trimming and J lost 4 bases, with 12 bases between them. Germline CDR1 reads MDHEN; CDR2 reads SYDVKM. There are 13 residues in the CDR3. CDR3 amino acids: CASSSGTLYGYTF. The CDR3 DNA reads TGTGCCAGCAGCTCCGGGACTCTCTATGGCTACACCTTC.

This chain connects TRBV30 to TRBJ1-4; TRBD1 agrees at 7 bases. Germline V lookup: CDR1 GTSNPN, CDR2 SVGIG (reference sequence). The CDR3 consists of 13 residues. The CDR3 sequence: CAGKGASGEKLFF. The CDR3 nucleotides are TGTGCGGGGAAGGGGGCATCGGGTGAAAAACTGTTTTTT. The variable domain in full, with the rest retrieved from reference TRBV30 and TRBJ1-4, is SQTIHQWPATLVQPVGSPLSLECTVEGTSNPNLYWYRQAAGRGLQLLFYSVGIGQISSEVPQNLSASRPQDRQFILSSKKLLLSDSGFYLCAGKGASGEKLFFGSGTQLSVL.

The CDR3 bases are TGTGCCAGCAGTTCGAAGACCGCGCTCCTAGCCAAAAACATTCAGTACTTC. Translating gives CASSSKTALLAKNIQYF. This chain uses TRBV27 with TRBJ2-4; no clear D. Germline V CDR1 and CDR2: MNHEY, SMNVEV (reference sequence). The CDR3 consists of 17 residues. The V end was cut by 4 bases, the J end by 0 bases, with 16 bases between.

The gene calls are TRBV18 and TRBJ1-5, with 7 nucleotides matching TRBD1. The CDR3 totals 15 residues. From germline, CDR1 is KGHSH and CDR2 LQKENI. Trimming took 4 bases from V and 0 from J; bases not matched to a gene: 3. CDR3 nucleotide sequence: TGTGCCAGCTCACAACAGGGGAATAGCAATCAGCCCCAGCATTTT. Residues: CASSQQGNSNQPQHF. Full variable domain (missing parts from reference TRBV18 and TRBJ1-5): NAGVMQNPRHLVRRRGQEARLRCSPMKGHSHVYWYRQLPEEGLKFMVYLQKENIIDESGMPKERFSAEFPKEGPSILRIQQVVRGDSAAYFCASSQQGNSNQPQHFGDGTRLSIL.

The CDR3 nucleotides read TGTGCCAGCAGTTCTAGCGGGCGAAGCACAGATACGCAGTATTTT. This codes for CASSSSGRSTDTQYF. The chain employs TRBV2 and TRBJ2-3; 8 nucleotides agree with TRBD2. The CDR3 is 15 amino acids. The trim removed 5 bases at V and 0 bases at J, leaving 4 bases unmatched. Germline CDR1 is SNHLY and CDR2 is FYNNEI.

Concerning this clonotype itself: One junction end does not reproduce the germline sequence, and a read error may be involved. This chain joins TRBV7-7 and TRBJ2-1; D possibly corresponds to TRBD2 (5 bases). CDR3 length: 15 residues. Per germline, CDR1 SSHAT and CDR2 FNYEAQ (reference sequence). For the CDR3, the DNA is TGTGCTAGCAGCTTATCGGAGAGGGACTACAATGAGCAGTTCTTC. Translating gives CASSLSERDYNEQFF. Together with reference TRBV7-7 and TRBJ2-1, the CDR3 gives the full variable domain: GAGVSQSPRYKVTKRGQDVTLRCDPISSHATLYWYQQALGQGPEFLTYFNYEAQPDKSGLPSDRFSAERPEGSISTLTIQRTEQRDSAMYRCASSLSERDYNEQFFGPGTRLTVL.

This chain links TRBV29-1 with TRBJ2-3; no reliable D call. The CDR3 has 12 residues. Germline V gene data show CDR1 as SQVTM and CDR2 as ANQGSEA. V shed 7 bases and J shed 0 bases, with 8 bases lying between them. The CDR3 region has the DNA TGCAGCGCAGGAGTTAGCACAGATACGCAGTATTTT. Translation gives CSAGVSTDTQYF.

The rearrangement uses TRBV15 and TRBJ1-5, with 9 bases that match TRBD1. The CDR3 totals 15 residues. Germline values: CDR1 LNHNV, CDR2 YYDKDF (reference sequence). J gave up 7 bases and V 3 bases, and 7 bases lay outside the gene matches. DNA of the CDR3: TGTGCCACCAGCAGGCGGGACAGGGTCGACCAGCCCCAGCATTTT. Translation: CATSRRDRVDQPQHF.

The V call is TRBV7-3, the J call TRBJ1-3; D remains ambiguous. The length of the CDR3 is 15 residues. Germline lookup yields CDR1 SGHTA and CDR2 FQGTGA. V dropped 2 bases and J dropped 0 bases, with 8 bases sitting between them. CDR3 protein: CASSLWHGSGNTIYF. CDR3 bases: TGTGCCAGCAGCTTATGGCATGGCTCTGGAAACACCATATATTTT.

This sequence joins TRBV20-1 and TRBJ2-1, with 7 bases fitting TRBD1. V lost 3 bases and J lost 0; bases outside the gene matches: 8. The CDR3 consists of 16 residues. CDR1 is DFQATT, CDR2 SNEGSKA, per germline (reference sequence). The DNA of the CDR3 is TGCAGTGCTAGGGAACAGGGGAGAAGCTCCTACAATGAGCAGTTCTTC. It yields the protein CSAREQGRSSYNEQFF.

V usage is TRBV20-1 and J usage is TRBJ2-2, with TRBD2 matching 7 bases. The V gene's germline CDR1 is DFQATT and CDR2 SNEGSKA (reference sequence). There are 16 residues in the CDR3. The junction had 12 bases not matched to a gene; V was cut back by 7 bases and J by 1 base. The CDR3 nucleotides read TGCAGTGTCTCCAAATGGGCGGGGGAGAACACCGGGGAGCTGTTTTTT. Residues: CSVSKWAGENTGELFF.

The V and J genes are TRBV6-2 or TRBV6-3 and TRBJ2-5, with unresolved D. This CDR3 spans 15 amino acids. Germline lookup yields CDR1 MNHEY and CDR2 SVGEGT. Deletions cut 5 bases from V and 2 bases from J, with 15 bases between. As DNA, the CDR3 is TGTGCCAGCAGTCGTGAAGTGAGAAGGCAAGAGACCCAGTACTTC. Amino acids: CASSREVRRQETQYF.

V and J are TRBV4-1 and TRBJ1-5; maybe TRBD1 (5 bases). V was trimmed by 3 bases and J by 2 bases, leaving 11 bases between them. Germline-derived CDR1 and CDR2 are MGHRA and YSYEKL. The CDR3 covers 15 residues. This CDR3 reads CASSQIWGGNQPQHF. CDR3 bases: TGCGCCAGCAGCCAGATCTGGGGGGGCAATCAGCCCCAGCATTTT.

V usage is TRBV12-3 or TRBV12-4 and J usage is TRBJ1-6, with D unresolved. V shed 6 bases and J shed 13 bases, with 10 bases lying between them. CDR3 size: 11 residues. This CDR3 is CASRLLGPLHF. The CDR3 bases are TGTGCCAGCAGACTTTTAGGGCCCCTCCACTTT.

V is TRBV15 and J is TRBJ1-2; tentatively, D is TRBD1 (5 bases). Between the trimmed V and J ends, which lost 0 bases and 0 bases, there was a span of 11 bases. The V gene's germline CDR1 is LNHNV and CDR2 YYDKDF (reference sequence). The length of the CDR3 is 16 residues. The CDR3 DNA reads as TGTGCCACCAGCAGAGATCCCAGGGAAGCTAACTATGGCTACACCTTC. It encodes CATSRDPREANYGYTF.

The CDR3 bases are TGCAGTGCTAACCGACAGGGTCTGGGTTCACCCCTCCACTTT. Translated: CSANRQGLGSPLHF. The chain carries TRBV20-1 and TRBJ1-6; 7 bases fit TRBD1. Germline-derived CDR1 and CDR2 are DFQATT and SNEGSKA (reference sequence). The CDR3 extends over 14 amino acids. With V trimmed by 4 bases and J by 9 bases, 9 bases remained unmatched.

This rearrangement joins TRBV15 to TRBJ2-5; D is uncertain. Trimming took off 0 bases at V and 5 bases at J, with 13 bases between the two ends. Germline V gives CDR1 LNHNV, CDR2 YYDKDF (reference sequence). The CDR3 is 15 amino acids. Here the CDR3 reads CATSRDLGSSETQYF. The CDR3, as DNA: TGTGCCACCAGCAGAGATCTCGGTAGCTCGGAGACCCAGTACTTC.

The chain is built from TRBV5-4 and TRBJ1-2, with 9 bases matching TRBD1. With V trimmed by 4 bases and J by 5 bases, 12 bases remained unmatched. Germline V lookup: CDR1 SGHNT, CDR2 YYREEE (reference sequence). This CDR3 has 16 amino acids. CDR3 DNA sequence: TGTGCCAGCAGCCCAGGCCCGCGGGACAGGGAATATGGCTACACCTTC. Protein: CASSPGPRDREYGYTF.

The chain combines TRBV12-3 or TRBV12-4 with TRBJ1-1; D gene ambiguous. Trimming removed 5 bases from V and 4 bases from J, with 17 bases in between. CDR3 length: 15 amino acids. The CDR3 DNA reads as TGTGCCAGCAGTCCCCGGTCGGTACTGGGCACTGAAGCTTTCTTT. Translated, it gives CASSPRSVLGTEAFF.

This clonotype has a single count. The V and J genes are TRBV29-1 and TRBJ1-5; D is unresolved. V was shortened by 7 bases and J by 0 bases, with 13 bases between the two germline ends. Germline loops: CDR1 SQVTM, CDR2 ANQGSEA. The length of the CDR3 is 14 residues. CDR3 protein: CSATKGNSNQPQHF. DNA of the CDR3: TGCAGCGCCACTAAGGGAAATAGCAATCAGCCCCAGCATTTT.